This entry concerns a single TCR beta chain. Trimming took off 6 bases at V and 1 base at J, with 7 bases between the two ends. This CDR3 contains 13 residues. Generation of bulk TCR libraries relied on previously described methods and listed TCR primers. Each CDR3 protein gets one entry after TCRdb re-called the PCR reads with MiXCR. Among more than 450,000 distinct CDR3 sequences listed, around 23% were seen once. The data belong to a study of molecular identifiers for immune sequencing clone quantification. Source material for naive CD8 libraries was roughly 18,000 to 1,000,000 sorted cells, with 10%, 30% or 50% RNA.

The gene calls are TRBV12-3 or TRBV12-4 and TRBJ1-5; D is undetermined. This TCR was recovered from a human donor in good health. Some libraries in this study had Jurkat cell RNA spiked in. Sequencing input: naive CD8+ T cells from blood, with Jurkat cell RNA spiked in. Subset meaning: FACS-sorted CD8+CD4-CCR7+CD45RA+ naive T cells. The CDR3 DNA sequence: TGTGCCAGCAGGGGTGTAAGCAATCAGCCCCAGCATTTT. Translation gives CASRGVSNQPQHF.